The present T cell receptor beta chain was sequenced within a study of blood T cell repertoires in COVID-19. The overall study: The analysed material was cDNA or gDNA that came from T cells, B-cell-depleted T cells, or PBMCs.

The V gene's germline CDR1 is SQVTM and CDR2 ANQGSEA. This CDR3 comprises 14 residues. Trimming left V 5 bases short and J 10 bases short, with 23 bases between. This clone has more than one count but fewer than ten. TCRdb's table, derived via immunoSEQ multiplex PCR, lists solely in-frame clones and lacks some. The sample comprises just under 80,000 clones, about four fifths of which are singletons, and around 36% rests with the top ten. The rearrangement joins TRBV29-1 to TRBJ1-2; D is possibly TRBD1 (6 bases). The origin of this receptor is an older woman with acute or convalescent COVID-19. Source material: peripheral blood. CDR3 sequence: CSVLTGSTGGFYTF. CDR3 DNA: TGCAGCGTTCTTACAGGGTCAACTGGGGGCTTCTACACCTTC.